This T cell receptor (beta chain) comes out of a study of shared clonotypes between healthy human individuals. Profiling relied on immunoSEQ multiplex PCR, and the TCRdb table lists in-frame clones only, not all of them. The table records about 980,000 clones, roughly 72% of them present only once. Adults of Caucasian background living in Nashville, Tennessee made up all donors. Note on this clone: Its antigen is unidentified.

The CDR3 totals 16 residues. V was pared by 6 bases and J by 1 base, with 16 bases between. CDR1 is LNHDA, CDR2 SQIVND, per germline (reference sequence). Study-level findings and limits: Sampling was confined to blood; repertoires within tissues likely differ.

Input material: memory CD4+ T cells sorted from blood. Stated subset: CD45RA-negative fraction. The J gene is TRBJ1-5, the V gene TRBV19, with D possibly TRBD1 on 5 matching bases. The source of this sequence is a man aged 18-30 years in good health. The CDR3 nucleotides are TGTGCCAGTAGACCTCTGTGGAGGGACAGCAATCAGCCCCAGCATTTT. Its protein is CASRPLWRDSNQPQHF.